Below, one T cell receptor (beta chain) is given with its context. Antigen specificity is unknown. This CDR3 contains 14 residues. Looked up from germline, CDR1 is SGHRS and CDR2 is YFSETQ. Trimming removed 3 bases at V and 1 base at J, with 10 bases between. One entry per CDR3 protein results from TCRdb running MiXCR on the 5' RACE reads. The profile shows approximately 430,000 distinct CDR3 sequences, less than 25% of them singletons. The data were taken from a study of T-cell memory formation after mild COVID-19. Regarding the study as a whole: Day 15 to 85 contracting clones showed balanced CD4/CD8; day 15 to 37 expanders favored CD4+.

The clonotype comes from an adult woman who had mild COVID-19 (a few samples of this study predate the infection). Cell type and time point are not known. The rearrangement links TRBV5-1 to TRBJ1-1; tentatively, D is TRBD1 (5 bases). The sequencing sample was made of PBMCs or a T cell subset sorted from them (not recorded which). CDR3 bases: TGCGCCAGCAGCTCAGGGTCAAGGAACACTGAAGCTTTCTTT. It is translated as CASSSGSRNTEAFF.